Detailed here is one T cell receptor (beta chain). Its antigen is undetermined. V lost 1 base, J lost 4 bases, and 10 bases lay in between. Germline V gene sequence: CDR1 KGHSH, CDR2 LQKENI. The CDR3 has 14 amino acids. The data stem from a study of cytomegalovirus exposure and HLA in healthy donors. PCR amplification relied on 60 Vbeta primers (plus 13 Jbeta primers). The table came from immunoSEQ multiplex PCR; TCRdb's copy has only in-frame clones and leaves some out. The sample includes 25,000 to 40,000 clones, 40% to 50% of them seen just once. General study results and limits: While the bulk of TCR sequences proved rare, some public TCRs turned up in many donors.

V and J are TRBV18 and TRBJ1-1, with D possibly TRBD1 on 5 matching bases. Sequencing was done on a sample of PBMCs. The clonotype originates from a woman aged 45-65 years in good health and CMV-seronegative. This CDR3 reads CASSPQGRTTEAFF. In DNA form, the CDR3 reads TGTGCCAGCTCACCACAGGGGAGGACCACTGAAGCTTTCTTT.